This TCR beta chain was identified during a study of blood T cell repertoires in COVID-19. Study as a whole: In each case, the material was cDNA or gDNA derived from T cells, B-cell-depleted T cells, or PBMCs.

Using immunoSEQ multiplex PCR, the repertoire was profiled, and TCRdb retains in-frame clones only, with some absent. Of 210,000 or so clones in the sample, 70% to 85% were seen once. With 0 bases removed from V and 13 bases from J, the gap between germline ends came to 10 bases. Germline CDR1 and CDR2: LGHDT and YNNKEL (reference sequence). The CDR3 consists of 13 residues. This clone was detected only once. The chain is built from TRBV3-1 (or the pseudogene TRBV3-2) and TRBJ1-6, with no clear D. Sequenced material: peripheral blood. The clonotype was recovered from an elderly woman with COVID-19, enrolled during active disease. CDR3 sequence (DNA): TGTGCCAGCAGCCAAGATGCCCGTGCGCCCCTCCACTTT. This translates into CASSQDARAPLHF.